Below are 2 T cell receptor beta chains sequenced from a single sample in a study of identical twins. TCRdb re-analysed the 5' RACE reads in MiXCR, keeping a single row per CDR3 protein. The sample has over 600,000 distinct CDR3 sequences; over 20% are singletons. These sequences were also reported in another study, on T cells expressing NK-cell markers.

The sample consisted of PBMCs. These receptors were collected from a woman aged 18 to 35 in good health.

This clonotype was counted at least ten times. The chain uses TRBV9 and TRBJ2-1; D is undetermined. The CDR3 extends over 14 amino acids. Germline V CDR1 and CDR2: SGDLS, YYNGEE. V was trimmed by 0 bases and J by 3 bases, leaving 7 bases between them. CDR3 region: CASSVDGFYNEQFF. CDR3 coding DNA: TGTGCCAGCAGCGTAGATGGTTTCTACAATGAGCAGTTCTTC.

The V gene is TRBV20-1, the J gene TRBJ1-5; possibly TRBD1 for D (6 bases). CDR1 and CDR2 from the germline V gene are DFQATT and SNEGSKA (reference sequence). With 3 bases removed from V and 7 bases from J, the gap between germline ends came to 13 bases. The CDR3 contains 13 residues. CDR3 sequence (DNA): TGCAGTGCTAGTGTGGGGGCGCACCAGCCCCAGCATTTT. Amino acids: CSASVGAHQPQHF.